Listed below are T cell receptor beta chains from one sample, sequenced in a study of identical twins. TCRdb fed the 5' RACE reads into MiXCR, producing one record per CDR3 protein. The top ten hold more than 0.25% of the sample, which has 1.5 million to 2 million distinct CDR3 sequences, 25% to 35% seen once. The specimen sequenced was cord blood. The receptors originated from a newborn girl in good health. The conserved cysteine and the conserved F or W are not part of the CDR3 here. The order of the fields is J gene, V gene, clone size, CDR3 protein. Clone size is given for some rows only: seen once, a few or many times, or a class if the clone is expanded.

j_call: TRBJ2-3; v_call: TRBV28; clone_size: .; cdr3_aa: ASSFPGGAGTDTRY
j_call: TRBJ2-7; v_call: TRBV14; clone_size: .; cdr3_aa: ASSHKFTTVSYELY
j_call: TRBJ2-1; v_call: TRBV20-1; clone_size: .; cdr3_aa: SATDPRVENEQF
j_call: TRBJ2-1; v_call: TRBV20-1; clone_size: .; cdr3_aa: SRGVAVKPYNEQF
j_call: TRBJ1-4; v_call: TRBV6-1; clone_size: .; cdr3_aa: ASTWDRGNEKLF
j_call: TRBJ2-3; v_call: TRBV5-1; clone_size: few; cdr3_aa: ASRYGLAGVPDTQY
j_call: TRBJ2-3; v_call: TRBV27; clone_size: .; cdr3_aa: ASSSMNGAQDTQY
j_call: TRBJ2-3; v_call: TRBV5-1; clone_size: .; cdr3_aa: ASSNGGETDTQY
j_call: TRBJ1-2; v_call: TRBV12-3/TRBV12-4; clone_size: many; cdr3_aa: ASSFGDDYGYT
j_call: TRBJ2-7; v_call: TRBV11-2; clone_size: .; cdr3_aa: ASSPRARYEQY
j_call: TRBJ2-7; v_call: TRBV5-1; clone_size: .; cdr3_aa: ASSGQHYEQY
j_call: TRBJ1-6; v_call: TRBV28; clone_size: few; cdr3_aa: ASSFSGNNSPLH